This entry is about one T cell receptor (beta chain). Its antigen is currently not known. No qualities accompany the bases; no much larger clone lies one base away. These data are taken from a study of blood T cell repertoires in COVID-19 (dated by TCRdb to about 2020). About the study as a whole: Samples from collaborators originated in the United States, Italy and Spain and spanned both the acute and convalescent phases of COVID-19. The prospective study material was composed of cDNA or gDNA derived from T cells, B-cell-depleted T cells, or PBMCs. Subjects who had been exposed to COVID-19, were actively infected with it, or had recovered from it provided the deeply sampled blood TCRbeta repertoires that made up the dataset. The repertoires were made available in a free public database intended to serve as a resource for research on the immune response to SARS-CoV-2. Samples were obtained from the ongoing ImmuneRACE study (first 160 participants) and from about 1,300 subjects provided by 6 global collaborators. A de-identified subject ID, COVID-19 status, age in years and sex were almost always included in the sample metadata. Where HLA class I and class II types were available, the types were taken from metadata supplied by the sample provider, not from assay-based typing.

The investigation overall reported the following: The amount of clinical and demographic metadata varied by source and participant and was provided uncurated.

At one collaborating source in Seattle, patients were enrolled during active infection and were followed longitudinally through the course of disease. Each collaborating institution followed its own protocols to collect whole blood in K2EDTA tubes. For TCRbeta analysis, collaborators shipped samples in one of three forms: frozen whole blood, isolated PBMCs, or DNA extracted from either of those sample types. The germline V gene (reference sequence) yields LNHDA for CDR1 and SQIVND for CDR2. Inclusive of the bounding cysteine and phenylalanine, the CDR3 is 15 residues long. Only CDR3 DNA remains: 45 bases, in frame from the first base. The junction shows trimming of 4 bases on V and 2 bases on J, and the gene matches do not reach 6 bases of it. TCRbeta CDR3 regions were amplified from genomic DNA using the immunoSEQ Assay, a bias-controlled multiplex PCR. As for the authors' bioinformatics: The number of nucleated cells in each sample was estimated from the amplification of reference gene primers within the assay. To quantify the absolute abundance of each unique TCRbeta CDR3 rearrangement, sequence reads were collapsed and filtered. For each sample, productive Simpson clonality was calculated by taking the square root of Simpson's diversity index across productive rearrangements. TCRdb mirrors the immuneACCESS table, restricted to in-frame sequences. Some clones are absent from its copies; in checked studies, under half trace to an unresolved V gene, and the reason for the others is unknown. The DNA was the basis for D and trimming; V, J and clone size are from that table. This sample gives under 450,000 clones in total; 75% to 90% of them show up just once. The ten most abundant clones make up roughly 1.6% of the sample.

This TCR was sampled from a middle-aged woman with COVID-19, enrolled during active disease. Material for sequencing was peripheral blood. The rearranged chain carries TRBV19 and TRBJ1-2; 8 central bases correspond to TRBD1. CDR3 protein: CASSTRQGKNYGYTF. Here is the DNA: TGTGCCAGTAGTACTCGACAGGGGAAGAACTATGGCTACACCTTC.